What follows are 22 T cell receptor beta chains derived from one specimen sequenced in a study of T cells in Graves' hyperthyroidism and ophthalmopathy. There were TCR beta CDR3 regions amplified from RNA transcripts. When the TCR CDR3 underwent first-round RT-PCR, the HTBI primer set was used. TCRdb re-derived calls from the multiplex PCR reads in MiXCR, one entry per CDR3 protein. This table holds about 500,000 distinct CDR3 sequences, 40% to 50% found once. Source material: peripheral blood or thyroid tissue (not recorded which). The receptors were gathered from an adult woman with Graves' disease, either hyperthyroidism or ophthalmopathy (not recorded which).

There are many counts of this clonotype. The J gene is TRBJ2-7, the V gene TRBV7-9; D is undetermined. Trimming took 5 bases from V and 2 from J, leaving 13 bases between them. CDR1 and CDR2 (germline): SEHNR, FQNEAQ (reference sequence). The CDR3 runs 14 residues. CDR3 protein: CASSRGRVTYEQYF. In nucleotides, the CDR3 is TGTGCCAGCAGCCGCGGAAGGGTGACCTACGAGCAGTACTTC.

The CDR3 sequence: CAIRDLGYSGYTF. For the CDR3, the DNA is TGTGCCATCAGAGATTTAGGCTACTCTGGCTACACCTTC. The rearrangement joins TRBV10-3 to TRBJ1-2; no reliable D call. CDR3 length: 13 residues. Germline CDR1 and CDR2: ENHRY and SYGVKD. V gave up 6 bases and J gave up 7 bases, with 15 bases separating them.

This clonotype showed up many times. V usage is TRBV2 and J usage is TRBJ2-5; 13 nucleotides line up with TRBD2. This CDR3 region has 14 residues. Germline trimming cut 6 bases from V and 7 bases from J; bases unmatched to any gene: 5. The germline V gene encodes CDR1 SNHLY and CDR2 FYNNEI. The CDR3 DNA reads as TGTGCCAGCAGGGGGACTAGCGGGGTTTGGACCCAGTACTTC. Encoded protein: CASRGTSGVWTQYF.

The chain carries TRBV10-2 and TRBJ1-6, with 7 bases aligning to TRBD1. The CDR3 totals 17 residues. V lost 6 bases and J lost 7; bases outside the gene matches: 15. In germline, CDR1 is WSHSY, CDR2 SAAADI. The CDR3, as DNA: TGCGCCAGCAGCCCACTCACCGAGGACAGGCAGAATTCACCCCTCCACTTT. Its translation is CASSPLTEDRQNSPLHF.

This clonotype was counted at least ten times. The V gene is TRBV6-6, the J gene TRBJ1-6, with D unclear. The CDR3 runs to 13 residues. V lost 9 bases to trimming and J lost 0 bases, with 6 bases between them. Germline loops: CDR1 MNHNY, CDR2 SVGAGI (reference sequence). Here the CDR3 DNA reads TGTGCCAGGTCTCGCTCCTATAATTCACCCCTCCACTTT. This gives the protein CARSRSYNSPLHF.

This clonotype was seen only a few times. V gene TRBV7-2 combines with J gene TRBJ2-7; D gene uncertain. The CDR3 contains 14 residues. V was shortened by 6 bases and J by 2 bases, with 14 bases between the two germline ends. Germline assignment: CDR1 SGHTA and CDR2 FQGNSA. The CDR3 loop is CASSRPSGAYEQYF. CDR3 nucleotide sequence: TGTGCCAGCAGTAGACCCTCGGGTGCCTACGAGCAGTACTTC.

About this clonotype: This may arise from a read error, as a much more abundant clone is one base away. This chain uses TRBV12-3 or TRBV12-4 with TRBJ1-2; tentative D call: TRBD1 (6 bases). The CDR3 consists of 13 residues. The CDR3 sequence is CAGSHSGADGYTF. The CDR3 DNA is TGTGCCGGCAGCCATTCGGGGGCGGATGGCTACACCTTC.

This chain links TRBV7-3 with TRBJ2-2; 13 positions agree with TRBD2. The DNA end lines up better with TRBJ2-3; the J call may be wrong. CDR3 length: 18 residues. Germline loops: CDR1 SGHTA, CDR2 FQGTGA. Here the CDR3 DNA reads TGTGCCAGCAGCCCAGAGGCTACACTAGCGGGAGGGCCACATACGCAGTATTTT. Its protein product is CASSPEATLAGGPHTQYF.

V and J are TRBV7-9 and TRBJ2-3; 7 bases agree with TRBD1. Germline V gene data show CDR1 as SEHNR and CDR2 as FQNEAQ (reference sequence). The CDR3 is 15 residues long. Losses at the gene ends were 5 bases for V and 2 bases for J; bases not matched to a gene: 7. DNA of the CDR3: TGTGCCAGCAGCCAAGTGACAGGGAACACAGATACGCAGTATTTT. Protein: CASSQVTGNTDTQYF.

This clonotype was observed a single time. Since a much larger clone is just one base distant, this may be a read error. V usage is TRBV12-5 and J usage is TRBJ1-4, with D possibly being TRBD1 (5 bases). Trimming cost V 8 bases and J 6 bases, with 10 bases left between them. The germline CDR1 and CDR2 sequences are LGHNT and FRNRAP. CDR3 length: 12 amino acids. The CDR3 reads CASLRGDEKLFF. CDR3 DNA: TGTGCTAGTTTACGGGGGGATGAAAAACTGTTTTTT.

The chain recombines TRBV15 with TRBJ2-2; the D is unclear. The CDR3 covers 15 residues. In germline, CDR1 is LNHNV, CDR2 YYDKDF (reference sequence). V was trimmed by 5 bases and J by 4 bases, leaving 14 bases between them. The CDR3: CATSFPAESTGELFF. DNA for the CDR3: TGTGCCACCAGCTTTCCGGCGGAAAGCACCGGGGAGCTGTTTTTT.

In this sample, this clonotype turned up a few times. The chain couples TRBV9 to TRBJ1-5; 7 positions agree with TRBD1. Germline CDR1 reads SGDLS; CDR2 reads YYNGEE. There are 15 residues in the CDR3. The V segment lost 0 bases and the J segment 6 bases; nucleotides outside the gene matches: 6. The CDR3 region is CASSVEGGHVQPQHF. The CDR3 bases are TGTGCCAGCAGCGTAGAAGGGGGCCATGTTCAGCCCCAGCATTTT.

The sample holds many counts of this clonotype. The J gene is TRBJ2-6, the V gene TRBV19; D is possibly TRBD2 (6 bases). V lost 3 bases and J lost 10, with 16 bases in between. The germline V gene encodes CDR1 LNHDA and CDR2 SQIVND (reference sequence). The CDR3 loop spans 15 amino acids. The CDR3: CASSITNTGRNVLTF. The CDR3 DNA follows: TGTGCCAGTAGTATCACAAATACCGGGAGAAACGTCCTGACTTTC.

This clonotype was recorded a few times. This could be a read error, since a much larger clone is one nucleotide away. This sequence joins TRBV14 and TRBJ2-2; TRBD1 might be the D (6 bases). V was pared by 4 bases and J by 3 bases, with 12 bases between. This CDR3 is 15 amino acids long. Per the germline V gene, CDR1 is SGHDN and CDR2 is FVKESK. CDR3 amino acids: CASSPRTAYTGELFF. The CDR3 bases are TGTGCCAGCAGCCCTAGGACAGCCTACACCGGGGAGCTGTTTTTT. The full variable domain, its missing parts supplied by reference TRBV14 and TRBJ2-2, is EAGVTQFPSHSVIEKGQTVTLRCDPISGHDNLYWYRRVMGKEIKFLLHFVKESKQDESGMPNNRFLAERTGGTYSTLKVQPAELEDSGVYFCASSPRTAYTGELFFGEGSRLTVL.

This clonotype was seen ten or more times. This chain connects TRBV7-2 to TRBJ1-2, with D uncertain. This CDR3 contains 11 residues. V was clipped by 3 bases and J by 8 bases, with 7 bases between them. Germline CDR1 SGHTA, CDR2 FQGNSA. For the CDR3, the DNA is TGTGCCAGCAGCTTTGGTGCGGGCTACACCTTC. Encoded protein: CASSFGAGYTF.

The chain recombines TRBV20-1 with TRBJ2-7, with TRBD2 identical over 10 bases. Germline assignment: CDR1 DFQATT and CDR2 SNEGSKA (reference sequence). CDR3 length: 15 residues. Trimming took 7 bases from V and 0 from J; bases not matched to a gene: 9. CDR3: CSVSSGGATSYEQYF. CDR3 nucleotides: TGCAGTGTTTCAAGCGGGGGGGCGACCTCCTACGAGCAGTACTTC.

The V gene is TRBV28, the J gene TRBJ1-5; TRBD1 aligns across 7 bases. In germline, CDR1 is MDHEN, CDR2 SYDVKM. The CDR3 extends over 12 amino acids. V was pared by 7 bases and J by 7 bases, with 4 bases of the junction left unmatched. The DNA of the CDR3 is TGTGCCAGCAACAGGGGATACCAGCCCCAGCATTTT. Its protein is CASNRGYQPQHF.

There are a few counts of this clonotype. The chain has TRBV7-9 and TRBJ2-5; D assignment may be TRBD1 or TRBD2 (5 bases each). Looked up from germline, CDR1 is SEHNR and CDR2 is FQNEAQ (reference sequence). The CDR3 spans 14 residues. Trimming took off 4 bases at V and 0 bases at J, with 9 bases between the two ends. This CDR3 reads CASSSGTHQETQYF. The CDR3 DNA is TGTGCCAGCAGCTCCGGGACGCACCAAGAGACCCAGTACTTC. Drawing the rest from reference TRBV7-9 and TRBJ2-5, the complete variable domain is DTGVSQNPRHKITKRGQNVTFRCDPISEHNRLYWYRQTLGQGPEFLTYFQNEAQLEKSRLLSDRFSAERPKGSFSTLEIQRTEQGDSAMYLCASSSGTHQETQYFGPGTRLLVL.

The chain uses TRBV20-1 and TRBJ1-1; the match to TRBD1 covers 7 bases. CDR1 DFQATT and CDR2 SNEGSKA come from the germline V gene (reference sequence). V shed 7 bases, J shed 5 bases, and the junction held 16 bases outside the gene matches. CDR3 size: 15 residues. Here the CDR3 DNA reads TGCAGTGTCCTAGCGGGATGGGACAGACTGACTGAAGCTTTCTTT. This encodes CSVLAGWDRLTEAFF.

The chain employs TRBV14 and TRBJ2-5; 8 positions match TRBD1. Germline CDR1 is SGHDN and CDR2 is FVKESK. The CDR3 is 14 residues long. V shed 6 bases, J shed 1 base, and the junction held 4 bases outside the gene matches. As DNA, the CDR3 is TGTGCCAGCAGACATACAGGGGGCCAAGAGACCCAGTACTTC. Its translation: CASRHTGGQETQYF. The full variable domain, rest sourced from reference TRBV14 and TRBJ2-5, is EAGVTQFPSHSVIEKGQTVTLRCDPISGHDNLYWYRRVMGKEIKFLLHFVKESKQDESGMPNNRFLAERTGGTYSTLKVQPAELEDSGVYFCASRHTGGQETQYFGPGTRLLVL.

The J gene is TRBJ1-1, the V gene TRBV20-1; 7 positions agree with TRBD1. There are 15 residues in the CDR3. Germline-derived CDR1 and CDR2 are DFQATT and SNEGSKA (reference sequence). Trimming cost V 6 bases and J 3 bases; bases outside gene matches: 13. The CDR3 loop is CSACDYRGQDTEAFF. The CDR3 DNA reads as TGCAGTGCCTGCGATTACAGGGGTCAGGACACTGAAGCTTTCTTT.

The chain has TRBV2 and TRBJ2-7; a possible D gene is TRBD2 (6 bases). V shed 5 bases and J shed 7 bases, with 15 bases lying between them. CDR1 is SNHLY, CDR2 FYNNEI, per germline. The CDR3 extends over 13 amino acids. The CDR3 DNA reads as TGTGCCAGCAGTCCGGGGGTGGATTGGGAGCAGTACTTC. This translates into CASSPGVDWEQYF.